These T cell receptor beta chains were read from a single sample in a study of blood T cell repertoires in COVID-19. This table comes from immunoSEQ multiplex PCR, and its TCRdb copy is limited to in-frame clones, with some not included. The data show under 250,000 clones, around 84% seen once. The sequenced sample was peripheral blood. These receptors all come from a man between 50 and 59 years old who had recovered from COVID-19. Each CDR3 is given with its conserved first and last residue. The D gene is left open where the match is weak.

TRBJ2-1,TRBD2,TRBV28,CASRPAGDYYNEQFF,TGTGCCAGCAGACCAGCGGGAGATTATTACAATGAGCAGTTCTTC
TRBJ2-1,TRBD2,TRBV6-5,CASSSTGPGGNEQFF,TGTGCCAGCAGCTCCACCGGGCCGGGGGGTAATGAGCAGTTCTTC
TRBJ2-7,.,TRBV6-5,CASSYSTLNRNEQYF,TGTGCCAGCAGTTACTCAACACTCAACAGGAACGAGCAGTACTTC
TRBJ1-5,.,TRBV3-1/TRBV3-2,CASSHRPVRGSNQPQHF,TGTGCCAGCAGCCATCGTCCGGTCCGGGGAAGCAATCAGCCCCAGCATTTT
TRBJ2-1,TRBD1,TRBV5-1,CASSTSGTGTANEQFF,TGCGCCAGCAGCACCTCCGGGACAGGGACGGCTAATGAGCAGTTCTTC
TRBJ1-1,.,TRBV2,CARRGARNTEAFF,TGTGCCCGAAGGGGCGCGAGGAACACTGAAGCTTTCTTT
TRBJ2-1,.,TRBV19,CATNRYNEQFF,TGTGCCACAAACAGGTACAATGAGCAGTTCTTC
TRBJ2-1,.,TRBV18,CASSPGQINEQFF,TGTGCCAGCTCACCAGGGCAGATCAATGAGCAGTTCTTC
TRBJ1-2,.,TRBV19,CASSIDRAPRGYGYTF,TGTGCCAGTAGTATAGATCGGGCACCTCGGGGCTATGGCTACACCTTC
TRBJ1-3,TRBD1,TRBV28,CASSLDRVVGNTIYF,TGTGCCAGCAGTTTAGACAGGGTGGTTGGAAACACCATATATTTT